One and the same sample provided the 5 T cell receptor beta chains below, sequenced in a study of shared clonotypes between healthy human individuals. Repertoires were generated with immunoSEQ multiplex PCR, while TCRdb's copy carries only in-frame clones and drops some. In the table there are fewer than 850,000 clones, about 92% of which are singletons. Sequenced material: memory CD8+ T cells from PBMCs. Subset here: CD45RO+ cells pooled with CCR7-negative TemRA cells. Source of these receptors: a young man in good health. Some clones in this sample may be carry-over from other donors' samples.

The chain uses TRBV18 and TRBJ2-7; D might be TRBD2 (5 bases). Germline values: CDR1 KGHSH, CDR2 LQKENI. Trimming shortened V by 3 bases and J by 0 bases, and 18 bases separated the two germline ends. CDR3 size: 17 residues. CDR3 protein: CASSPGEWTKSSYEQYF. For the CDR3, the DNA is TGTGCCAGCTCACCGGGAGAATGGACCAAAAGCTCCTACGAGCAGTACTTC.

The chain has TRBV7-9 and TRBJ1-2; a weak D match, TRBD1 (5 bases). The CDR3 length is 12 residues. Germline-derived CDR1 and CDR2 are SEHNR and FQNEAQ (reference sequence). Trimming cost V 11 bases and J 3 bases, with 13 bases left between them. For the CDR3, the DNA is TGTGCCTCCGCCCAGGGAGACTATGGCTACACCTTC. Its protein is CASAQGDYGYTF.

This sequence joins TRBV13 and TRBJ2-7; 10 bases are a match to TRBD1. J lost 5 bases, V lost 5 bases, and 9 bases had no gene match. Looked up from germline, CDR1 is PRHDT and CDR2 is FYEKMQ (reference sequence). The CDR3 length is 15 residues. CDR3 nucleotides: TGTGCCAGCAGCCCCCACCGGACAGGGGGGAACGAGCAGTACTTC. This translates into CASSPHRTGGNEQYF. Based on the CDR3 plus reference TRBV13 and TRBJ2-7, the full variable domain is AAGVIQSPRHLIKEKRETATLKCYPIPRHDTVYWYQQGPGQDPQFLISFYEKMQSDKGSIPDRFSAQQFSDYHSELNMSSLELGDSALYFCASSPHRTGGNEQYFGPGTRLTVT.

The table lists this clone with a few counts. Other DNA sequences in the same sample also yield this CDR3. DNA for the CDR3: TGTGCCAGCAGTTATACAGGTTACGAGCAGTACTTC. It codes for CASSYTGYEQYF. The V gene is TRBV28, the J gene TRBJ2-7, with D perhaps matching TRBD1 (5 bases). There are 12 residues in the CDR3. Germline values: CDR1 MDHEN, CDR2 SYDVKM. The ends were cut back, 4 bases at V and 4 bases at J, with 8 bases in the middle.

The gene calls are TRBV28 and TRBJ2-7, with 12 bases fitting TRBD2. CDR1 is MDHEN, CDR2 SYDVKM, per germline. This CDR3 has 14 amino acids. With 7 bases clipped from V and 2 bases from J, the junction kept 3 bases outside the gene matches. The DNA of the CDR3 is TGTGCCAGCACCCGGACTAGCGGGACCTACGAGCAGTACTTC. Protein sequence: CASTRTSGTYEQYF. Filled out from reference TRBV28 and TRBJ2-7, the complete variable domain reads DVKVTQSSRYLVKRTGEKVFLECVQDMDHENMFWYRQDPGLGLRLIYFSYDVKMKEKGDIPEGYSVSREKKERFSLILESASTNQTSMYLCASTRTSGTYEQYFGPGTRLTVT.